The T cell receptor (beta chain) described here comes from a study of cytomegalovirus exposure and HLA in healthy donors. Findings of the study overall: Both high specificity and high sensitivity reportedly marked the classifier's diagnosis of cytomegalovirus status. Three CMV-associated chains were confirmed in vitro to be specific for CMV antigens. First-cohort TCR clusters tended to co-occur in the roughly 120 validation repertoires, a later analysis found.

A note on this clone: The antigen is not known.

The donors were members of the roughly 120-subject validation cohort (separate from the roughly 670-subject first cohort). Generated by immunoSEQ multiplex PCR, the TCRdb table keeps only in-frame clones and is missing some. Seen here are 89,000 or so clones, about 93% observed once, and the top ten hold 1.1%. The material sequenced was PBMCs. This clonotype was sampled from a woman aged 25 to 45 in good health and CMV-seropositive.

The CDR3 reads CASSFRPDGVYGYTF. CDR3 in DNA: TGTGCCAGCAGTTTCCGGCCTGACGGGGTATATGGCTACACCTTC. The chain links TRBV28 to TRBJ1-2; D ambiguous. V was cut by 3 bases and J by 5 bases, with 16 bases left in between. This CDR3 has 15 amino acids. From germline, CDR1 is MDHEN and CDR2 SYDVKM.